The source of this T cell receptor (beta chain) is a study of T cells expressing NK-cell markers. The CDR3 loop spans 19 amino acids. In germline, CDR1 is LNHNV, CDR2 YYDKDF (reference sequence). From its re-call of the 5' RACE reads, TCRdb lists each CDR3 protein once, without DNA. Its table lists about 460,000 distinct CDR3 sequences. This sequence joins TRBV15 and TRBJ2-1; checking the TCRdb D call of TRBD1 is not possible without DNA. The material sequenced was blood T cells: a sorted CD56 or NKG2C T cell subset, CD4+ or CD8+ T cells, or bulk PBMC T cells (not recorded which). The clonotype comes from a woman in her fifties or sixties in good health. The CDR3: CATSRDPSGGGRGYNEQFF.